Listed below are T cell receptor beta chains from one sample, sequenced in a study of neurological immune-mediated disorders. TCRdb ran MiXCR on the 5' RACE reads and lists one entry per CDR3 protein. The sample lists approximately 40,000 distinct CDR3 sequences, about 13% occurring once. The sample consisted of PBMCs. Source of these receptors: a female donor in good health. The CDR3 runs from the conserved cysteine through the conserved F or W. The D gene is left open where the match is weak. Size tells how often a clone was seen (once, few, many) or the class of an expanded clone, and some rows leave it out.

size: many; D: .; J: TRBJ1-1; V: TRBV7-2; CDR3: CVSSSPILGGVGNEAFF; DNA: TGTGTCAGCAGCTCCCCCATCTTAGGGGGAGTCGGGAATGAAGCTTTCTTT
size: many; D: .; J: TRBJ2-3; V: TRBV7-3; CDR3: CASSFTGGEDTQYF; DNA: TGTGCCAGCAGCTTTACAGGGGGGGAAGATACGCAGTATTTT
size: many; D: .; J: TRBJ1-4; V: TRBV3-1; CDR3: CASSHYRTKRGEKLFF; DNA: TGTGCCAGCAGCCACTACCGGACCAAACGAGGTGAAAAACTGTTTTTT
size: many; D: .; J: TRBJ1-1; V: TRBV6-5; CDR3: CASSSQTGGDTEAFF; DNA: TGTGCCAGCAGTTCGCAGACAGGAGGGGACACTGAAGCTTTCTTT
size: many; D: TRBD1; J: TRBJ1-2; V: TRBV6-5; CDR3: CASSARGQGYTF; DNA: TGTGCCAGCAGTGCCAGGGGGCAGGGCTACACCTTC
size: many; D: .; J: TRBJ2-7; V: TRBV21-1; CDR3: CASSPGPRFYEQYF; DNA: TGTGCCAGCTCGCCGGGACCGAGGTTCTACGAGCAGTACTTC
size: many; D: TRBD1; J: TRBJ2-2; V: TRBV20-1; CDR3: CSARVQGATGELFF; DNA: TGCAGTGCTAGAGTCCAGGGGGCGACCGGGGAGCTGTTTTTT
size: many; D: .; J: TRBJ2-3; V: TRBV2; CDR3: CASSDRGGADTQYF; DNA: TGTGCCAGCAGTGACAGGGGAGGCGCAGATACGCAGTATTTT
size: many; D: .; J: TRBJ1-3; V: TRBV5-1; CDR3: CASSLMGPSSSGNTIYF; DNA: TGCGCCAGCAGCTTGATGGGACCGAGCTCTTCTGGAAACACCATATATTTT
size: many; D: .; J: TRBJ1-1; V: TRBV7-9; CDR3: CASSLTEGTEAFF; DNA: TGTGCCAGCAGCCTTACAGAGGGGACTGAAGCTTTCTTT
size: few; D: TRBD1; J: TRBJ1-5; V: TRBV20-1; CDR3: CSAPVEGTGLNQPQHF; DNA: TGCAGTGCTCCCGTGGAGGGGACAGGGCTCAATCAGCCCCAGCATTTT
size: many; D: TRBD1; J: TRBJ1-4; V: TRBV5-1; CDR3: CASSLLGQGREKLFF; DNA: TGCGCCAGCAGCTTGCTGGGACAGGGGCGGGAAAAACTGTTTTTT
size: many; D: .; J: TRBJ1-1; V: TRBV20-1; CDR3: CSATRPRGFGTEAFF; DNA: TGCAGTGCTACGCGACCGAGAGGGTTTGGCACTGAAGCTTTCTTT
size: many; D: TRBD2; J: TRBJ2-1; V: TRBV7-2; CDR3: CASSLGTSGLAAEQFF; DNA: TGTGCCAGCAGCCTCGGGACTAGCGGCCTTGCTGCTGAGCAGTTCTTC
size: many; D: .; J: TRBJ2-5; V: TRBV18; CDR3: CASSPTNRGTQYF; DNA: TGTGCCAGCTCACCGACGAACCGGGGGACCCAGTACTTC
size: many; D: .; J: TRBJ2-5; V: TRBV20-1; CDR3: CSASGSVEAQETQYF; DNA: TGCAGTGCTAGCGGTTCGGTAGAGGCCCAAGAGACCCAGTACTTC
size: many; D: TRBD1; J: TRBJ1-2; V: TRBV9; CDR3: CASSPTGGSNYGYTF; DNA: TGTGCCAGCAGCCCGACAGGGGGTTCTAACTATGGCTACACCTTC
size: many; D: TRBD1; J: TRBJ1-5; V: TRBV20-1; CDR3: CSARGGGLNQPQHF; DNA: TGCAGTGCTAGGGGAGGGGGCTTGAATCAGCCCCAGCATTTT
size: many; D: TRBD2; J: TRBJ2-5; V: TRBV2; CDR3: CASSEVGLAGVETQYF; DNA: TGTGCCAGCAGTGAAGTGGGCCTAGCGGGAGTGGAGACCCAGTACTTC
size: many; D: TRBD1; J: TRBJ1-1; V: TRBV6-6; CDR3: CASSGGDRGNTEAFF; DNA: TGTGCCAGCAGTGGGGGGGACAGGGGAAACACTGAAGCTTTCTTT
size: many; D: TRBD2; J: TRBJ2-3; V: TRBV28; CDR3: CAGRASGRTDTQYF; DNA: TGTGCCGGTCGGGCTAGCGGGAGAACAGATACGCAGTATTTT
size: .; D: TRBD2; J: TRBJ2-3; V: TRBV20-1; CDR3: CSASGLAGGWSTDTQYF; DNA: TGCAGTGCTAGCGGACTAGCGGGGGGGTGGTCCACAGATACGCAGTATTTT
size: many; D: TRBD2; J: TRBJ2-7; V: TRBV20-1; CDR3: CSAMTPLADYEQYF; DNA: TGCAGTGCTATGACCCCCCTAGCGGACTACGAGCAGTACTTC
size: many; D: .; J: TRBJ2-3; V: TRBV21-1; CDR3: CASSRELAGEADTQYF; DNA: TGTGCCAGCAGCAGAGAGTTAGCGGGAGAAGCAGATACGCAGTATTTT
size: many; D: .; J: TRBJ1-6; V: TRBV12-3/TRBV12-4; CDR3: CASSDRNSPLHF; DNA: TGTGCCAGCAGCGACAGGAATTCACCCCTCCACTTT
size: many; D: .; J: TRBJ1-3; V: TRBV12-3/TRBV12-4; CDR3: CASSLAGRTRSGNTIYF; DNA: TGTGCCAGCAGTCTCGCGGGACGCACCCGCTCTGGAAACACCATATATTTT
size: many; D: .; J: TRBJ1-1; V: TRBV12-3/TRBV12-4; CDR3: CASRDRLEKTDEAFF; DNA: TGTGCCAGCAGGGACCGTCTGGAGAAGACGGACGAAGCTTTCTTT
size: many; D: .; J: TRBJ1-5; V: TRBV7-9; CDR3: CASSPSGVGGQPQHF; DNA: TGTGCCAGCAGCCCCTCTGGGGTCGGGGGTCAGCCCCAGCATTTT
size: many; D: .; J: TRBJ1-6; V: TRBV12-3/TRBV12-4; CDR3: CASSLNVFGSPLHF; DNA: TGTGCCAGCAGTTTAAATGTATTTGGTTCACCCCTCCACTTT
size: many; D: .; J: TRBJ2-5; V: TRBV3-1; CDR3: CASSQGWAGRQETQYF; DNA: TGTGCCAGCAGCCAAGGGTGGGCCGGGAGACAAGAGACCCAGTACTTC
size: many; D: .; J: TRBJ1-1; V: TRBV12-3/TRBV12-4; CDR3: CASTPFQGTGTEAFF; DNA: TGTGCCAGCACCCCATTTCAGGGTACGGGCACTGAAGCTTTCTTT
size: .; D: TRBD1; J: TRBJ2-4; V: TRBV5-5; CDR3: CASSWDRENIQYF; DNA: TGTGCCAGCAGCTGGGACAGGGAAAACATTCAGTACTTC
size: few; D: .; J: TRBJ1-1; V: TRBV6-6; CDR3: CASRRQDVNTEAFF; DNA: TGTGCCAGCAGGAGACAGGATGTGAACACTGAAGCTTTCTTT
size: many; D: .; J: TRBJ2-7; V: TRBV29-1; CDR3: CSVREREQYF; DNA: TGCAGCGTCCGCGAACGCGAGCAGTACTTC
size: .; D: .; J: TRBJ1-1; V: TRBV18; CDR3: CASSPTMWTEAFF; DNA: TGTGCCAGCTCACCGACCATGTGGACTGAAGCTTTCTTT
size: many; D: TRBD2; J: TRBJ2-5; V: TRBV3-1; CDR3: CASSRRTSGRQETQYF; DNA: TGTGCCAGCAGCCGACGGACTAGCGGGAGGCAAGAGACCCAGTACTTC
size: few; D: .; J: TRBJ2-2; V: TRBV28; CDR3: CASRPQAGELFF; DNA: TGTGCCAGCAGACCCCAGGCCGGGGAGCTGTTTTTT
size: many; D: .; J: TRBJ2-2; V: TRBV12-3/TRBV12-4; CDR3: CASTQGFTGELFF; DNA: TGTGCCAGCACCCAGGGTTTCACCGGGGAGCTGTTTTTT
size: many; D: .; J: TRBJ2-7; V: TRBV20-1; CDR3: CSASGPGYEQYF; DNA: TGCAGTGCCTCAGGGCCGGGCTACGAGCAGTACTTC
size: many; D: .; J: TRBJ2-6; V: TRBV3-1; CDR3: CASSQGQSGANVLTF; DNA: TGTGCCAGCAGCCAAGGACAGTCTGGGGCCAACGTCCTGACTTTC
size: .; D: .; J: TRBJ2-2; V: TRBV6-5; CDR3: CASSSLGVKSVGELFF; DNA: TGTGCCAGCAGTTCTCTCGGGGTAAAGTCGGTCGGGGAGCTGTTTTTT
size: many; D: .; J: TRBJ1-5; V: TRBV27; CDR3: CASGLSRDQPQHF; DNA: TGTGCCAGCGGTTTATCCAGGGATCAGCCCCAGCATTTT
size: many; D: .; J: TRBJ1-1; V: TRBV11-2; CDR3: CASSRTSRNTEAFF; DNA: TGTGCCAGCAGCCGTACCTCAAGAAACACTGAAGCTTTCTTT
size: .; D: TRBD1; J: TRBJ2-5; V: TRBV9; CDR3: CARSAGQAQETQYF; DNA: TGTGCCAGAAGCGCTGGACAGGCACAAGAGACCCAGTACTTC
size: many; D: TRBD2; J: TRBJ2-5; V: TRBV9; CDR3: CASSPGGRAEETQYF; DNA: TGTGCCAGCAGCCCGGGTGGGAGGGCCGAGGAGACCCAGTACTTC
size: many; D: .; J: TRBJ2-3; V: TRBV12-3/TRBV12-4; CDR3: CASSNRNTQYF; DNA: TGTGCCAGCAGTAACAGAAATACGCAGTATTTT
size: many; D: .; J: TRBJ1-4; V: TRBV7-8; CDR3: CASSEEDRANEKLFF; DNA: TGTGCCAGCAGCGAGGAGGACAGAGCTAATGAAAAACTGTTTTTT
size: .; D: TRBD1; J: TRBJ2-7; V: TRBV4-1; CDR3: CASSQVGTGNYEQYF; DNA: TGCGCCAGCAGCCAAGTGGGGACAGGGAACTACGAGCAGTACTTC
size: many; D: .; J: TRBJ2-1; V: TRBV24-1; CDR3: CATSDGQPYNEQFF; DNA: TGTGCCACCAGTGACGGACAGCCCTACAATGAGCAGTTCTTC
size: many; D: TRBD2; J: TRBJ2-1; V: TRBV12-3/TRBV12-4; CDR3: CASRNRDYAGEQFF; DNA: TGTGCCAGCAGAAACCGGGACTACGCGGGGGAGCAGTTCTTC
size: .; D: .; J: TRBJ1-1; V: TRBV20-1; CDR3: CSARSPGSKGAFF; DNA: TGCAGTGCTAGGTCCCCAGGGTCTAAGGGAGCTTTCTTT
size: many; D: .; J: TRBJ1-5; V: TRBV6-6; CDR3: CASSPPLPDQPQHF; DNA: TGTGCCAGCAGTCCCCCCCTCCCCGATCAGCCCCAGCATTTT
size: many; D: TRBD1; J: TRBJ1-2; V: TRBV7-9; CDR3: CASSLTSGQGFYGYTF; DNA: TGTGCCAGCAGCCTCACGTCGGGACAGGGATTCTATGGCTACACCTTC
size: many; D: TRBD2; J: TRBJ2-2; V: TRBV5-1; CDR3: CASSLVLAGADTGELFF; DNA: TGCGCCAGCAGCTTGGTTTTAGCGGGGGCCGACACCGGGGAGCTGTTTTTT